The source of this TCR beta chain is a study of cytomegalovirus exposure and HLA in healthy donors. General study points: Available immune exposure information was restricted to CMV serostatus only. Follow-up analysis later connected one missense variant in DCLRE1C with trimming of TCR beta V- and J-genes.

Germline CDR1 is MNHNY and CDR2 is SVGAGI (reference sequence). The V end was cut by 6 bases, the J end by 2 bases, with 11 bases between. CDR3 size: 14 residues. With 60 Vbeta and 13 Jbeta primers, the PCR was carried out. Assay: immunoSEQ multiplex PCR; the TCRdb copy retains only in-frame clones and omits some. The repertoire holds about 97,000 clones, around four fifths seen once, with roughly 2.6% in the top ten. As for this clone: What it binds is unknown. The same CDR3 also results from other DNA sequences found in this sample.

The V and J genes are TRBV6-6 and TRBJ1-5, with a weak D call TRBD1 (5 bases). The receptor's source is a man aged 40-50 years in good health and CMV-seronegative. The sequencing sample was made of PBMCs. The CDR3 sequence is CASSGGLGNQPQHF. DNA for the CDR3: TGTGCCAGCAGCGGGGGGTTGGGCAATCAGCCCCAGCATTTT.